This T cell receptor (beta chain) was obtained from a study of cytomegalovirus exposure and HLA in healthy donors (dated by TCRdb to between 2016 and 2019). Background on the whole study: An earlier analysis of approximately 640 of the donors reported 250 to 300 Gb of sequence data and 117 million unique TCR beta sequences from 150 million to 200 million T cells. Around 300 gigabases of sequencing data and approximately 84 million unique TCR sequences were included in an early release covering around 650 HLA-typed donors. Of the roughly 400 genotyped donors, over 65% fell in the genetic ancestry cluster associated with self-reported Caucasian donors. The aim of the study was to test whether cataloging public T cell receptors could identify signatures of past pathogen exposure. The T cell repertoires of 550 to 850 subjects were profiled by immunosequencing and related to cytomegalovirus serostatus. A separate validation cohort of some 130 different subjects was used in addition to the roughly 640-subject first cohort. High-throughput TCR immunosequencing, statistical association of individual TCRs with disease status, and machine learning were combined to predict cytomegalovirus infection status. In a later analysis, previously published TCR beta repertoires from several hundred donors were re-analyzed and high-resolution HLA genotyping was added so that TCR occurrence patterns could be studied. The later analysis used no new phenotypic data to find candidate immune exposures, relying instead on TCR beta sequences and their occurrence across donors. An earlier analysis of about 600 of the donors used high-throughput TCR beta sequencing to judge whether each TCR beta V gene segment behaved as functional or pseudogenic. Alongside the repertoire data, information on donor age, sex, ethnicity and CMV serostatus was compiled. A later genetic analysis took genome-wide SNP genotypes for about three fifths of the roughly 700 donors and used that subset as a discovery cohort. All discovery cohort repertoires had been generated on a single sequencing platform. HLA typing included class I and class II loci at four-digit resolution. Typing coverage varied by locus: roughly 629-640 donors for A, B, C, DRB1 and DQB1; some 520 for DQA1; about 590 for DPA1; 450 to 480 for DPB1. About five DR-DQ haplotypes were handled as single units for association and clustering, since linkage in the cohort was strong. Across about 370 genotyped donors of the cohort, an average of roughly 200,000 unique TCR beta nucleotide sequences per donor were sequenced, and roughly 17% of those sequences were non-productive. Here is what the overall study found, with its caveats: A further reported finding was that TCR beta sequences accurately predicted the HLA-A and HLA-B alleles for most subjects in the first cohort. The only immune exposure information available for the cohort was CMV serostatus. The sequencing pipeline was judged likely to have produced a cluster of highly shared sequence variants as a technical artifact. The 87-base-pair reads could not distinguish some IMGT-functional V segments, including TRBV6-2 and TRBV6-3, so those segments were excluded. Because some donors lacked HLA typing at each locus, the association tests relied only on the typed subset. In a later genetic analysis, a missense DCLRE1C variant was associated with V-gene and J-gene trimming of TCR beta chains, and the association was replicated in an independent cohort. In a later analysis, TCR association rates were found to vary across HLA loci, with the most associated TCRs seen for DRB1 alleles and the fewest for HLA-C alleles. Compared with equally common non-associated chains, HLA-associated TCR beta chains in a later analysis were more clonally expanded and had lower generation probabilities. Most TCR sequences were observed very rarely across donors, whereas some public TCRs were present in many individuals. Most CMV-associated TCR beta chains appeared to be HLA-restricted in a later analysis, and the HLA associations seemed to be driven largely by CMV exposure. At a false discovery rate of 0.05, a later analysis linked 16,951 TCR beta sequences to specific HLA alleles. In a later analysis, several top co-occurrence clusters were reported to appear linked to parvovirus B19, influenza, CMV and Epstein-Barr virus. When HLA alleles, especially DR and DQ, strongly co-occurred, attributing TCR associations to individual alleles was difficult. In vitro tests confirmed that a few of the cytomegalovirus-associated TCR beta chains recognize cytomegalovirus antigens. In an earlier analysis of a few hundred of the donors, most TCR beta V segments were observed in productive rearrangements about 87% or about 30% of the time, broadly matching IMGT annotations. Because counts were too low, roughly 18 rarely observed V segments, including chromosome 9 orphons, were left out of the earlier analysis of 587 of the donors. In the study, approximately 160 TCR beta chains were listed as associated with cytomegalovirus. The classifier was reported to diagnose cytomegalovirus status with high specificity and sensitivity in both the original cohort and the validation cohort. Correlated functional status among segregating V segments might be attributable to linkage disequilibrium, but an unknown experimental factor could not be ruled out. Roughly uniform sequencing depth across donors was assumed in presence/absence analyses, although this assumption may not hold. In this cohort, only TCR beta chains were sequenced, and detectable features were limited by the absence of alpha or paired-chain data. Compared with the approximately 670-donor mean, donors in an Asian-associated ancestry cluster had fewer N-insertions in productive TCRs, according to a later genetic analysis. The authors suggested that the approach could potentially be extended to other disease states and immunological phenotypes.

With respect to this clone: Its antigen is not yet known. There are no base qualities to consult, and no much larger clone falls within one base.

Library generation was performed with the immunoSEQ multiplex PCR assay. The multiplex PCR relied on a mix of 60 forward primers for TCR Vbeta segments and 13 reverse primers for TCR Jbeta segments. Amplification of the CDR3 region of rearranged TCR beta genes was performed with a multiplex PCR assay on genomic DNA. The amplified TCR beta libraries were sequenced on the Illumina HiSeq System as 87-base-pair reads. The original methods were these. A later analysis tallied 75 million to 95 million unique TCR beta chains across the 666 repertoires, and about 12 million of those chains were shared by two or more donors. A nearest-neighbor algorithm error-corrected the raw reads and collapsed the reads into unique sequences, merging closely related sequences to remove PCR and sequencing errors. CDR3 sequences were aligned to IMGT reference sequences to assign V, D and J gene segments. For a sequence to be retained, a match of at least six nucleotides was required to both a V gene segment and a J gene segment. Rearrangements were classified as productive when the CDR3 lacked stop codons and remained in frame with V and J, and all other rearrangements were classified as non-productive. CDR3 was defined according to IMGT convention as the region running from the second conserved V-encoded cysteine to the conserved J-encoded phenylalanine. The earlier analysis of about 570 of the donors excluded any sequence lacking an unambiguous match to a single V gene segment. An earlier analysis of several hundred of the donors classified V segments as functional when productive rearrangements were above 56.7% and as segregating when the standard deviation between donors was above 5%. A statistical classification framework was developed to diagnose cytomegalovirus status using the catalog of TCR beta chain sequences. In a later analysis, TCR nucleotide sequences were compared against IMGT/GENE-DB human TR gene sequences so that V and J genes could be assigned. Using the TCRdist pipeline, a later analysis assigned CDR3 sequences along with most-parsimonious VDJ recombination scenarios. A later analysis defined each TCR beta chain by its CDR3 amino acid sequence plus V-gene family, and excluded reads lacking a unique V-gene family. To address suspected cross-contamination and a sequencing artifact, a later analysis removed several hundred highly shared, low-generation-probability nucleotide sequences. A later analysis calculated a clonal expansion index for each public chain from normalized within-repertoire ranks of inferred template counts. In a later analysis, generation probabilities were computed using a VDJ recombination model fitted to out-of-frame rearrangements, and the results were checked against IGoR. In a later analysis, hypergeometric tests were used to score TCR-TCR, TCR-HLA and TCR-CMV co-occurrence, with a repertoire-size bias correction applied to TCR pairs. In a later analysis, false discovery rates were estimated by permuting HLA or CMV assignments 20 times. In a later analysis, co-occurring TCRs were grouped using DBSCAN, and TCRdist sequence similarity was added for clustering within HLA-allele-positive subsets. Repertoires with fewer than 30,000 or more than 120,000 public chains, plus five repertoires with anomalous nucleotide sharing, were excluded from co-occurrence clustering. Drawn from immuneACCESS, this table holds only the in-frame rearrangements with V and J called that TCRdb kept. Clones are partly lost; checked studies trace under half to an unresolved V gene and leave the rest unexplained. The DNA was the basis for D and trimming; V, J and clone size are from that table. This sample holds about 180,000 clones; roughly 84% were observed only once. The top ten clonotypes cover under 1.1% of the sample.

The cohort was made up of 666 healthy bone marrow donors. All cohort members were sampled while nominally healthy, although unrecorded immune exposures were likely present. The donor tested CMV seronegative, placing the donor among the 352 seronegative members of the cohort. Each donor provided a peripheral blood sample, and peripheral blood mononuclear cells were used for TCR beta sequencing. Genomic DNA extraction from the blood cell samples was performed with the Qiagen DNeasy Blood Extraction Kit. The CDR3 covers 16 residues, taking in both the cysteine and the phenylalanine. This entry keeps only the CDR3 DNA: 48 bases, framed from base 1. V and J are trimmed by 3 bases and 2 bases, and the gene matches miss 8 bases of the junction. CDR1 and CDR2 were assigned from the germline V gene (reference sequence) as LNHNV and YYDKDF.

The sequence was obtained from a man aged 25-45 years in good health and CMV-seronegative. This chain is built from TRBV15 and TRBJ2-3; a stretch of 7 junction bases matches TRBD1. The sequencing input was PBMCs. For the CDR3, the sequence is CATSRKPGQNTDTQYF. The DNA reads TGTGCCACCAGCAGGAAACCGGGACAGAACACAGATACGCAGTATTTT.